The entry below gives a single T cell receptor (beta chain) sequence along with its context. The antigen is unknown. Possible read error: a much larger clone is one base away. The library was built from roughly 400 ng RNA with molecular barcoded adaptors for alpha/delta and beta/gamma chains. Via MiXCR, TCRdb re-called the reads, giving one row per CDR3 protein. The sample lists 93,000 or so distinct CDR3 sequences, approximately 21% occurring once. V lost 0 bases and J lost 6, with 11 bases in between. Germline values: CDR1 DFQATT, CDR2 SNEGSKA (reference sequence). The CDR3 has 13 amino acids. These data originate in a study of read filtering for tumor transcriptome and immune sequencing. About the study: By R-ISS, stages I, II and III held about 8, 15 and 7 patients. DNase treatment preceded whole-transcriptome library preparation.

Findings and limits, study-wide: Even smaller IR-seq throughput identified most shared clonotypes.

The sequence derives from a donor older than 35 with multiple myeloma. The sample consisted of a population of CD138-negative cells sorted from bone marrow. The V and J genes are TRBV20-1 and TRBJ1-1; D is ambiguous. As DNA, the CDR3 is TGCAGTGCTAGAGATGCGCTGGAGTCTGAAGCTTTCTTT. Translating it yields CSARDALESEAFF.